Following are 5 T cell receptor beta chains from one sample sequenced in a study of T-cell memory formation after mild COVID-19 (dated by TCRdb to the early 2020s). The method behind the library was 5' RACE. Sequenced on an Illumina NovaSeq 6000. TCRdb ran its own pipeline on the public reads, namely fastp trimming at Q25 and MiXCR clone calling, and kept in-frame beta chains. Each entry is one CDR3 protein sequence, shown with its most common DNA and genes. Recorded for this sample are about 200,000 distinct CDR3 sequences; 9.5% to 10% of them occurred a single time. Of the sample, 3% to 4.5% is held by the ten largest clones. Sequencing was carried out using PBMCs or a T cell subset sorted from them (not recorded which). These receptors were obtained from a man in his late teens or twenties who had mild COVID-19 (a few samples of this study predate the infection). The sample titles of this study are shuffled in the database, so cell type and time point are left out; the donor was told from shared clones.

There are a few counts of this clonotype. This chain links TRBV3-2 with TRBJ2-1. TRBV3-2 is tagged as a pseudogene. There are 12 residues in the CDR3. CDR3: CASSQDLHEQFF. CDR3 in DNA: TGTGCCAGCAGCCAAGATTTGCATGAGCAGTTCTTC.

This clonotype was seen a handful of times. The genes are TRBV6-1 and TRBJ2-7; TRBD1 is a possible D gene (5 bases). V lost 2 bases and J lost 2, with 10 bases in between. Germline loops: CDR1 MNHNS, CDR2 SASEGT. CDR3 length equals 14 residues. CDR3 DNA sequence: TGTGCCAGCAGTGAAATTGACAGTACCTACGAGCAGTACTTC. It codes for CASSEIDSTYEQYF.

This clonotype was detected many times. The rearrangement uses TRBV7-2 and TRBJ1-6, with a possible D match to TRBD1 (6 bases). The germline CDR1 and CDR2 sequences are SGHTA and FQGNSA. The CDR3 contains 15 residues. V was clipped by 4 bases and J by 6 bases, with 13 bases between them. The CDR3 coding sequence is TGTGCCAGCAGCTCTCAGGGGACCCTTAATTCACCCCTCCACTTT. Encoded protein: CASSSQGTLNSPLHF.

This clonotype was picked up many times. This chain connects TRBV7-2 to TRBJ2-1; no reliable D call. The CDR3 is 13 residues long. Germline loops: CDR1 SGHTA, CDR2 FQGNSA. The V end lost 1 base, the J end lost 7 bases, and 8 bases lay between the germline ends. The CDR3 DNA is TGTGCCAGCAGCTTAGAAGGGAATAATGAGCAGTTCTTC. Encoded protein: CASSLEGNNEQFF.

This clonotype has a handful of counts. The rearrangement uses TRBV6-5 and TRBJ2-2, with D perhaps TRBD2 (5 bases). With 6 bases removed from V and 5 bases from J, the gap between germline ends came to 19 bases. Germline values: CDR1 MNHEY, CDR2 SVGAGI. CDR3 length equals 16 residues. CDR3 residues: CASRGLSGRRTGELFF. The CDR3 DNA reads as TGTGCCAGCAGGGGCTTATCGGGTCGGAGGACCGGGGAGCTGTTTTTT.